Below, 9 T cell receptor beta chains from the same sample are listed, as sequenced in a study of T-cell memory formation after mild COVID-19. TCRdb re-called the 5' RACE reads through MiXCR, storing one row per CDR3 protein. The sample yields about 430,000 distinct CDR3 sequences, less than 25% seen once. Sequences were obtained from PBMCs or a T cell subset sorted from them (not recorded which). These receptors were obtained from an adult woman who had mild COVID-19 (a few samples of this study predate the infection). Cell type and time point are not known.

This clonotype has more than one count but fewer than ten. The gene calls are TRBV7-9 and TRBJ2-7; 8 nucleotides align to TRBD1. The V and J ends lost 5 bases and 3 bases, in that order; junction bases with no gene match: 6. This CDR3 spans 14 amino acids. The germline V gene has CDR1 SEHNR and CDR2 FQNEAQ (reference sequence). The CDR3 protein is CASSPDRAFYEQYF. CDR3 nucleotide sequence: TGTGCCAGCAGCCCGGACAGGGCGTTCTACGAGCAGTACTTC.

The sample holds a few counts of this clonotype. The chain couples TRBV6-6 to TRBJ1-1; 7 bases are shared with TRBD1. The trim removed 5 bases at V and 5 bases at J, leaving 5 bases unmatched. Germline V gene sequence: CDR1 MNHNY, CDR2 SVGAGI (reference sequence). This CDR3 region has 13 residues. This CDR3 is CASSRSGGTEAFF. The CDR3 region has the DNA TGTGCCAGCAGTAGATCAGGGGGAACTGAAGCTTTCTTT.

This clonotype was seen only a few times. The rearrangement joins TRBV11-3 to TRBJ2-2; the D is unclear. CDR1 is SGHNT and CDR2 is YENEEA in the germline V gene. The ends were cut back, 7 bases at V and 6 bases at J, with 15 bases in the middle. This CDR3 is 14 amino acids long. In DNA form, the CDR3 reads TGTGCCAGCACCCGATTGGACCTATCCGGGGAGCTGTTTTTT. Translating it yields CASTRLDLSGELFF.

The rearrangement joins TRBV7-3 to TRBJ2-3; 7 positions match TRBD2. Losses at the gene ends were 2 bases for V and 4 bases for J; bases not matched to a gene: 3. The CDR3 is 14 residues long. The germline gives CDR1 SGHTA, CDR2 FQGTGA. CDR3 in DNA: TGTGCCAGCAGCTTAGAGGGAGGGTCAGATACGCAGTATTTT. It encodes CASSLEGGSDTQYF. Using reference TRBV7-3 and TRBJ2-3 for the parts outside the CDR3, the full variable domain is GAGVSQTPSNKVTEKGKYVELRCDPISGHTALYWYRQSLGQGPEFLIYFQGTGAADDSGLPNDRFFAVRPEGSVSTLKIQRTERGDSAVYLCASSLEGGSDTQYFGPGTRLTVL.

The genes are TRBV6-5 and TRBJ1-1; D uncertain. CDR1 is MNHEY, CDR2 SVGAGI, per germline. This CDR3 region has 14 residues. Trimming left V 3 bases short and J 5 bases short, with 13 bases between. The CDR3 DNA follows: TGTGCCAGCAGTTATGTACTGGGCGGGACTGAAGCTTTCTTT. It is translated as CASSYVLGGTEAFF.

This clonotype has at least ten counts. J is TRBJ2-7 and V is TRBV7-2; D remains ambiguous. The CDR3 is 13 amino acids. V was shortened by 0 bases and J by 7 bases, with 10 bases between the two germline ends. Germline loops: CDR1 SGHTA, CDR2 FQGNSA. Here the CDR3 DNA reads TGTGCCAGCAGCTTAGCGCGCGGAGTAGAGCAGTACTTC. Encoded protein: CASSLARGVEQYF.

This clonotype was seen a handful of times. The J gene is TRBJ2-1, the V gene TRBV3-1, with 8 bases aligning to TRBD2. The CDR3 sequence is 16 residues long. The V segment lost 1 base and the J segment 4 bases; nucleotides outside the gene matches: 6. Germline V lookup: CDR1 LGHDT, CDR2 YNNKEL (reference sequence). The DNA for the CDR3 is TGTGCCAGCAGCCAAGGGTCGGGACTAGGGTACAATGAGCAGTTCTTC. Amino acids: CASSQGSGLGYNEQFF.

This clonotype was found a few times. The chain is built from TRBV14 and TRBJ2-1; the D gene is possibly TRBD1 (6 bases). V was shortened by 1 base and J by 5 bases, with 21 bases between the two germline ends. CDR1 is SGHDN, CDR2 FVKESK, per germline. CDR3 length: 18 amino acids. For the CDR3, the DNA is TGTGCCAGCAGCCAAGTCGGGGCAGGGGCTATCGTTAACAATGAGCAGTTCTTC. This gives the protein CASSQVGAGAIVNNEQFF.

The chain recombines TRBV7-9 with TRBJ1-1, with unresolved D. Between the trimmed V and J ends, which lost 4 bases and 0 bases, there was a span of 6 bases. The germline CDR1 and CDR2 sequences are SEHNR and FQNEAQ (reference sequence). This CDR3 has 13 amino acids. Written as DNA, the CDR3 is TGTGCCAGCAGCTATCCAGTGAACACTGAAGCTTTCTTT. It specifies CASSYPVNTEAFF.